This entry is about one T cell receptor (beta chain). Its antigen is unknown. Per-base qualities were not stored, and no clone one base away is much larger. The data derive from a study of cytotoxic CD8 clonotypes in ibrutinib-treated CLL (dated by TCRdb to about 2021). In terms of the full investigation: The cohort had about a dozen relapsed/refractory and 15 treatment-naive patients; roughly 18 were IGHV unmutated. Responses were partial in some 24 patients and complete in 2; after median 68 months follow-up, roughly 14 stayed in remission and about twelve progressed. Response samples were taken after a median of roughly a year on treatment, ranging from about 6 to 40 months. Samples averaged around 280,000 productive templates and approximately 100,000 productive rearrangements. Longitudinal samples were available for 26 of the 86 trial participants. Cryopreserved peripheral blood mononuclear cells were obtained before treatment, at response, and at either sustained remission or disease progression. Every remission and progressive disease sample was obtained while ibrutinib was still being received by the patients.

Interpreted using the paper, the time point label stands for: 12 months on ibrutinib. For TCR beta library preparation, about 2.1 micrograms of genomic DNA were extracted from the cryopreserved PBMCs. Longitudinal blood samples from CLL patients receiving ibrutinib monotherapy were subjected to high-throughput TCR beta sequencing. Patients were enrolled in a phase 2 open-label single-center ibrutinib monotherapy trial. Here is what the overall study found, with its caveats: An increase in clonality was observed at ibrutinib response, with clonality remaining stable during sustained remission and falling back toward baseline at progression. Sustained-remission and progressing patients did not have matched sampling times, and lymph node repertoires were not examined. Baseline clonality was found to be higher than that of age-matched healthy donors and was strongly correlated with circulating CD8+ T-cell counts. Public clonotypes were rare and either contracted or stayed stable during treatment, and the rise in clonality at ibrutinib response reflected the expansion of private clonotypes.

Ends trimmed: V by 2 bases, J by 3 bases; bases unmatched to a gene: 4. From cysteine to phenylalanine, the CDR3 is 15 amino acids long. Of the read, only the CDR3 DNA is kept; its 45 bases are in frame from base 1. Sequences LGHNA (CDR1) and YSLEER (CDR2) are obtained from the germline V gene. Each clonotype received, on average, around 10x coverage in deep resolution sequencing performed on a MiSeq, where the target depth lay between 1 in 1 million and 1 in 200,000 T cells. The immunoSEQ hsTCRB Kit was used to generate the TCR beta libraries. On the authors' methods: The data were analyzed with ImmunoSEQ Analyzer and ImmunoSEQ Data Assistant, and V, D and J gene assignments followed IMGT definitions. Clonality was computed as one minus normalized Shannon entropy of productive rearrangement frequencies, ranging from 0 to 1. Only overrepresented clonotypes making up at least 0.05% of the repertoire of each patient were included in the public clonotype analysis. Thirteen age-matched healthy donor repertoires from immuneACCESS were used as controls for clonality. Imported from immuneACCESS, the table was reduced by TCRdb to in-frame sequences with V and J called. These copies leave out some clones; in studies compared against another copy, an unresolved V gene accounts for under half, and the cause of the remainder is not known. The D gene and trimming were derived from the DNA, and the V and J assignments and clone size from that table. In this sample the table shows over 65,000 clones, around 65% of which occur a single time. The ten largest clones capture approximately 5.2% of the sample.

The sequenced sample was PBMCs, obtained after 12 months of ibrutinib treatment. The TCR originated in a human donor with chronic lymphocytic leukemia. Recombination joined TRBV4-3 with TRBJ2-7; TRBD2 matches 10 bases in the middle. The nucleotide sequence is TGCGCCAGCAGCCAACTAGCGGGGGCCATCTACGAGCAGTACTTC. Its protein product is CASSQLAGAIYEQYF.